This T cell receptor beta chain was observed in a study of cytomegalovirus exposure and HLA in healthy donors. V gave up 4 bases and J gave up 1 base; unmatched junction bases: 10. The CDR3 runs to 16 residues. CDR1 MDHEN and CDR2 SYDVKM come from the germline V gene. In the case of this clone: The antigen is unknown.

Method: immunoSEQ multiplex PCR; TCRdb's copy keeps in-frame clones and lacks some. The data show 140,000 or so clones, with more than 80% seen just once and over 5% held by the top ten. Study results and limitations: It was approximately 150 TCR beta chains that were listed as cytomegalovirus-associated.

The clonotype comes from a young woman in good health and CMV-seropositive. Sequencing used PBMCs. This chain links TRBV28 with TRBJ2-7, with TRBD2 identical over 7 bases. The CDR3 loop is CASSSSGTPLSYEQYF. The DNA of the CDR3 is TGTGCCAGCAGTTCCAGCGGGACCCCCTTATCCTACGAGCAGTACTTC.